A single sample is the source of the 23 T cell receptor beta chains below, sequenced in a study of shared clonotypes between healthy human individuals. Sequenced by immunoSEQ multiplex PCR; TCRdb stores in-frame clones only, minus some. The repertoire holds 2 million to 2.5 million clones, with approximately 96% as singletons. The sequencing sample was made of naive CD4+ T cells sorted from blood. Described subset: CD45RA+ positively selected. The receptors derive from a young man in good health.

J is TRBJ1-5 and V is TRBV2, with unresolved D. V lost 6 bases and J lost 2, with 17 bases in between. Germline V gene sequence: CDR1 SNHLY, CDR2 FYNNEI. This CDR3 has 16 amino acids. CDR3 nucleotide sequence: TGTGCCAGCAGGCCCGGCCACAGTCTCGGCAATCAGCCCCAGCATTTT. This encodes CASRPGHSLGNQPQHF.

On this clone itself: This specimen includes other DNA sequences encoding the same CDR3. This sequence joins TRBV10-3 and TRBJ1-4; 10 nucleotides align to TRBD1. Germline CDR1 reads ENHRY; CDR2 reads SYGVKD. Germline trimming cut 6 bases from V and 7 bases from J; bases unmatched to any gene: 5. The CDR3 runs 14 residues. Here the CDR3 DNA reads TGTGCCATCAGCGAGGACAGGGGGGGTGAAAAACTGTTTTTT. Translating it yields CAISEDRGGEKLFF.

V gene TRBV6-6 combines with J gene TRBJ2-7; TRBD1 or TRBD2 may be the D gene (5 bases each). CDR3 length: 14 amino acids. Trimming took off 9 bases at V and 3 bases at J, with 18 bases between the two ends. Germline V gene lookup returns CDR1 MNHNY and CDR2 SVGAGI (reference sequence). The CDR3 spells CASNSQSGLYEQYF. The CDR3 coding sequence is TGTGCCAGTAACAGTCAGTCGGGGCTCTACGAGCAGTACTTC.

The CDR3 nucleotides are TGCGCCAGCAGCCAAGAGACGAGCAATCAGCCCCAGCATTTT. It translates to CASSQETSNQPQHF. This chain uses TRBV4-3 with TRBJ1-5; D unclear. CDR3 length equals 14 residues. V lost 0 bases to trimming and J lost 1 base, with 4 bases between them. The germline V gene encodes CDR1 LGHNA and CDR2 YSLEER.

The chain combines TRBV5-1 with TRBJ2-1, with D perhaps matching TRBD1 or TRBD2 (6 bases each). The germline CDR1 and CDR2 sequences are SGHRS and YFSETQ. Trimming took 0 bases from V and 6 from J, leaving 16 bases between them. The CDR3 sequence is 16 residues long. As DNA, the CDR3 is TGCGCCAGCAGCTTGGATGTCGGGGGCGCCCGCAATGAGCAGTTCTTC. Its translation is CASSLDVGGARNEQFF.

The CDR3 spells CASSPVDTGNFYGYTF. The CDR3 DNA sequence: TGTGCCAGCAGCCCCGTAGATACCGGGAACTTCTATGGCTACACCTTC. This rearrangement joins TRBV5-6 to TRBJ1-2, with D unclear. CDR3 length equals 16 residues. V lost 4 bases and J 4 bases, leaving 20 bases between the germline ends. Germline V gene data show CDR1 as SGHDT and CDR2 as YYEEEE.

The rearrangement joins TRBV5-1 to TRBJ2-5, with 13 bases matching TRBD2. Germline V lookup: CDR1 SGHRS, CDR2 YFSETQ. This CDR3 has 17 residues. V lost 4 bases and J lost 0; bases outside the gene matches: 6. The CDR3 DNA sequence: TGCGCCAGCAGCACGGGAGGGACTAGCGGGAACCAAGAGACCCAGTACTTC. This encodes CASSTGGTSGNQETQYF. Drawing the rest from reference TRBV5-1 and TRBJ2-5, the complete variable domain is KAGVTQTPRYLIKTRGQQVTLSCSPISGHRSVSWYQQTPGQGLQFLFEYFSETQRNKGNFPGRFSGRQFSNSRSEMNVSTLELGDSALYLCASSTGGTSGNQETQYFGPGTRLLVL.

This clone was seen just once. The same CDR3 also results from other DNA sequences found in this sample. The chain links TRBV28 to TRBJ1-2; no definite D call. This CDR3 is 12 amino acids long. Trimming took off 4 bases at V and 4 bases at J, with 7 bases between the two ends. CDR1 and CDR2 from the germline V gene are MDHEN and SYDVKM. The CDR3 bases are TGTGCCAGCAGTTCCCTCGGCTATGGCTACACCTTC. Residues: CASSSLGYGYTF.

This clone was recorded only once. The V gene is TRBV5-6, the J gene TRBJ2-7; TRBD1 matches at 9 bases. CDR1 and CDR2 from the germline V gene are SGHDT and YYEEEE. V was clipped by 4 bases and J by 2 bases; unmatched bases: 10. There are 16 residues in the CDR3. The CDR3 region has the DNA TGTGCCAGCAGCGAGTCCGGGACAGGGTCGGCCTACGAGCAGTACTTC. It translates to CASSESGTGSAYEQYF. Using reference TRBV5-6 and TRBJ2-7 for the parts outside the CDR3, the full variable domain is DAGVTQSPTHLIKTRGQQVTLRCSPKSGHDTVSWYQQALGQGPQFIFQYYEEEERQRGNFPDRFSGHQFPNYSSELNVNALLLGDSALYLCASSESGTGSAYEQYFGPGTRLTVT.

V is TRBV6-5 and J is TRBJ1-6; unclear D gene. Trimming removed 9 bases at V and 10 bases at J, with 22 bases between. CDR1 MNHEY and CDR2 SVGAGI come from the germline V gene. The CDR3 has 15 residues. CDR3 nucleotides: TGTGCCAGTAGCTCGGTGGTAGGGTTTGGCTCACCCCTCCACTTT. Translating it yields CASSSVVGFGSPLHF.

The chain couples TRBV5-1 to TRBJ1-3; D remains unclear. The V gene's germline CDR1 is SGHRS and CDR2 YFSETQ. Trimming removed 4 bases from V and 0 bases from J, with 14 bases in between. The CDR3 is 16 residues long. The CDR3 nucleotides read TGCGCCAGCAGCGTAGCCGGCCAATTCTCTGGAAACACCATATATTTT. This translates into CASSVAGQFSGNTIYF.

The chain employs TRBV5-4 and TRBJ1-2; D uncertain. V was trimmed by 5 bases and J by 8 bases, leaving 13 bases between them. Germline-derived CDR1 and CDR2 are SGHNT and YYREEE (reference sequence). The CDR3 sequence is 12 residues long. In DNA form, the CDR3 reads TGTGCCAGCAGTTCGTCCGACGGGGGCTACACCTTC. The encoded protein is CASSSSDGGYTF.

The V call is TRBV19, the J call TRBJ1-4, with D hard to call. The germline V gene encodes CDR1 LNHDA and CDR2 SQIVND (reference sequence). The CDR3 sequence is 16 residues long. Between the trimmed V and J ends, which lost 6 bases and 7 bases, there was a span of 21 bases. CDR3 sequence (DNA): TGTGCCAGTAGGAAGGGAGATTTAATTGGAAGTGAAAAACTGTTTTTT. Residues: CASRKGDLIGSEKLFF. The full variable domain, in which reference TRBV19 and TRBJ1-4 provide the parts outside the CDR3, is DGGITQSPKYLFRKEGQNVTLSCEQNLNHDAMYWYRQDPGQGLRLIYYSQIVNDFQKGDIAEGYSVSREKKESFPLTVTSAQKNPTAFYLCASRKGDLIGSEKLFFGSGTQLSVL.

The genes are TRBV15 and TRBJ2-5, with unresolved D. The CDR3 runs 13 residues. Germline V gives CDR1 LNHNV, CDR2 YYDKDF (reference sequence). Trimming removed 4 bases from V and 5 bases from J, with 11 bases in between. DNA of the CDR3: TGTGCCACCAGCACTTACTCCTGGGAGACCCAGTACTTC. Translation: CATSTYSWETQYF.

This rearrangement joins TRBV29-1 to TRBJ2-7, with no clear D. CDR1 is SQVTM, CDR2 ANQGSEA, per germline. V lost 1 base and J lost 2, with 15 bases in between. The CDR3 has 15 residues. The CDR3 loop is CSVEGGTVVPYEQYF. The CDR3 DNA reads TGCAGCGTTGAAGGGGGAACTGTGGTCCCCTACGAGCAGTACTTC.

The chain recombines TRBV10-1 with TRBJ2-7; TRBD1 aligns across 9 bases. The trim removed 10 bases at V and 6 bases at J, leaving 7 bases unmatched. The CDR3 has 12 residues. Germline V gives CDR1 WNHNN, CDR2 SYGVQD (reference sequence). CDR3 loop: CANSGQGAEQYF. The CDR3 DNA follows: TGCGCCAACTCGGGACAGGGTGCCGAGCAGTACTTC.

Here the CDR3 DNA reads TGTGCCAGTAGTAAGGGGACAGGGAATAATCAGCCCCAGCATTTT. Protein sequence: CASSKGTGNNQPQHF. The chain carries TRBV19 and TRBJ1-5; TRBD1 aligns across 9 bases. The germline gives CDR1 LNHDA, CDR2 SQIVND (reference sequence). V dropped 4 bases and J dropped 4; count of bases not matched to a gene: 5. The CDR3 totals 15 residues.

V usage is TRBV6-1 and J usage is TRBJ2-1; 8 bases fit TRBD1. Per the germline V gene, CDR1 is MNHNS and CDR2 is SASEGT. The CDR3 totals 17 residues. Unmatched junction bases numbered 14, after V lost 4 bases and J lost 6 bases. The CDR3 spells CASSGLSGGSWGNEQFF. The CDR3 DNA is TGTGCCAGCAGTGGCCTTTCAGGGGGCTCGTGGGGCAATGAGCAGTTCTTC.

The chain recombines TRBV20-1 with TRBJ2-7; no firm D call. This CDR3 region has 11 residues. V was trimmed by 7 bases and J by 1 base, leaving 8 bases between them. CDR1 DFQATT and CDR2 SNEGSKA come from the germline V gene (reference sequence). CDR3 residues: CSVGRSYEQYF. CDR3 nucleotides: TGCAGTGTCGGACGGTCCTACGAGCAGTACTTC.

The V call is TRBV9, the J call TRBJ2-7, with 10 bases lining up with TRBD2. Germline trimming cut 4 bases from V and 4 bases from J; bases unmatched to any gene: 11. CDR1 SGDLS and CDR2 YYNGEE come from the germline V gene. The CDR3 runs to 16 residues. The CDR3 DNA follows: TGTGCCAGCAGCCCCCAGCCGGGACTAGCGTCTTACGAGCAGTACTTC. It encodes CASSPQPGLASYEQYF.

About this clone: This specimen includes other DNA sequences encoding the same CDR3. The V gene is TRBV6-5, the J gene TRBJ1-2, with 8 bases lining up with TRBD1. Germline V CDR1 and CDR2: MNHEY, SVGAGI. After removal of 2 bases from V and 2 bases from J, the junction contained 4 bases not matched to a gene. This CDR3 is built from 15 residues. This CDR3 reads CASSYRGQANYGYTF. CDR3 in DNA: TGTGCCAGCAGTTACCGGGGACAGGCGAACTATGGCTACACCTTC.

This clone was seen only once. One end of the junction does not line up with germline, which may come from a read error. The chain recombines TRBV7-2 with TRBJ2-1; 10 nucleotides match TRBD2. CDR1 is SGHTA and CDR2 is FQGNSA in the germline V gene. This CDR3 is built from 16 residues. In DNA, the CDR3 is TGTGCCACCAGCTCCGGCGGGACTAGCGCCTACAATGAGCAGTTCTTC. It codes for CATSSGGTSAYNEQFF.

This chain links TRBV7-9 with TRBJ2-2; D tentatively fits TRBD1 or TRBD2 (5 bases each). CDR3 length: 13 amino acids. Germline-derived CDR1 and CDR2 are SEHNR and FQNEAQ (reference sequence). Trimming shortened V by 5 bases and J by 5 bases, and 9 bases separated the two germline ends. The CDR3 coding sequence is TGTGCCAGCAGCCCGGGGCATACCGGGGAGCTGTTTTTT. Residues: CASSPGHTGELFF.